This T cell receptor (beta chain) was identified in a study of T-cell memory formation after mild COVID-19. Using constant-segment primers, 5'RACE produced TCR alpha and TCR beta cDNA libraries carrying sample barcodes and UMIs. TCRdb re-called the 5' RACE reads with MiXCR, one entry per CDR3 protein. The table includes approximately 410,000 distinct CDR3 sequences, around 22% detected once. This CDR3 spans 15 amino acids. CDR1 and CDR2 (germline): SGHTA, FQGTGA. Trimming at V came to 4 bases and at J to 0 bases, leaving 6 bases not matched to a gene. This TCR was sampled from an adult woman who had mild COVID-19 (a few samples of this study predate the infection). Cell type and time point are not known. The rearrangement joins TRBV7-3 to TRBJ2-7, with TRBD1 matching 7 bases. The source material was PBMCs or a T cell subset sorted from them (not recorded which). In nucleotides, the CDR3 is TGTGCCAGCAGCTCCGGGACAGAGAGCTCCTACGAGCAGTACTTC. Its translation: CASSSGTESSYEQYF.